A single sample gave rise to the 20 T cell receptor beta chains below, sequenced in a study of regulatory T cells in long-lasting Graves disease. Time point in this sample: newly diagnosed GD, antithyroid drugs for less than 3 months. Making the TCR library involved RNA that had been extracted from PBMCs. CDR3-region Arm-PCR and iRepertoire HTBI primers produced the TCR beta libraries. TCRdb passed the multiplex PCR reads through MiXCR, listing each CDR3 protein once. The sample lists 620,000 or so distinct CDR3 sequences, 15% to 20% seen once, with about 17% in the top ten. Another study also made use of these data, one on T cells in Graves' hyperthyroidism and ophthalmopathy.

This specimen was peripheral blood mononuclear cells (PBMCs), taken at new diagnosis, from a patient treated with antithyroid drugs. Source of these receptors: a woman younger than 45 with Graves disease.

This clonotype was counted only a few times. In nucleotides, the CDR3 is TGTGCCAGTAGTATAGGGGACAGGGTCGGCATTCAGTACTTC. Translation gives CASSIGDRVGIQYF. This rearrangement joins TRBV19 to TRBJ2-4; TRBD1 agrees at 9 bases. Losses at the gene ends were 1 base for V and 9 bases for J; bases not matched to a gene: 4. The CDR3 loop spans 14 amino acids. CDR1 is LNHDA and CDR2 is SQIVND in the germline V gene (reference sequence).

This clonotype was observed a handful of times. The chain combines TRBV11-2 with TRBJ1-1; D is possibly TRBD1 (5 bases). From germline, CDR1 is SGHAT and CDR2 FQNNGV. Trimming left V 3 bases short and J 3 bases short, with 11 bases between. This CDR3 spans 14 amino acids. In DNA, the CDR3 is TGTGCCAGCAGCTTCTTTGACAGCTACACTGAAGCTTTCTTT. It translates to CASSFFDSYTEAFF.

This clonotype was observed at least ten times. V and J are TRBV6-1 and TRBJ2-5; D not resolved. Trimming took 8 bases from V and 4 from J, leaving 14 bases between them. The CDR3 consists of 13 residues. Germline V gene lookup returns CDR1 MNHNS and CDR2 SASEGT. The CDR3 DNA reads as TGTGCCAGCGGTAGGGTCTTCGGAGAGACCCAGTACTTC. Residues: CASGRVFGETQYF.

This chain connects TRBV27 to TRBJ1-1, with a tentative D call TRBD1 (6 bases). V was trimmed by 0 bases and J by 9 bases, leaving 17 bases between them. In germline, CDR1 is MNHEY, CDR2 SMNVEV (reference sequence). The CDR3 covers 15 residues. The CDR3 nucleotides are TGTGCCAGCAGTTTATCATCAGGGGCGCAGGCTCAAGCTTTCTTT. Translated: CASSLSSGAQAQAFF.

This clonotype was counted ten times or more. The chain combines TRBV27 with TRBJ2-7; 9 bases line up with TRBD1. The CDR3 sequence is 15 residues long. The V and J ends lost 3 bases and 2 bases, in that order; junction bases with no gene match: 5. CDR1 and CDR2 from the germline V gene are MNHEY and SMNVEV (reference sequence). CDR3: CASSFLGQGTYEQYF. CDR3 sequence (DNA): TGTGCCAGCAGTTTTCTAGGACAGGGGACCTACGAGCAGTACTTC.

This clonotype appeared a few times. An end of the junction differs from the germline gene, which may be a read error. The V gene is TRBV5-1, the J gene TRBJ1-2; D uncertain. The CDR3 covers 13 residues. CDR1 is SGHRS and CDR2 is YFSETQ in the germline V gene. CDR3 sequence: CASSLERRDGRHF. The CDR3 DNA follows: TGCGCCAGCAGCTTGGAAAGGAGGGATGGCCGCCATTTC.

This clonotype was seen many times. J is TRBJ2-1 and V is TRBV2; 9 bases fit TRBD1. Trimming cost V 4 bases and J 6 bases; bases outside gene matches: 10. CDR3 size: 16 residues. The germline gives CDR1 SNHLY, CDR2 FYNNEI. The CDR3 DNA reads as TGTGCCAGCAGTGGGTGGGGACAGGGATTTGGCAATGAGCAGTTCTTC. This translates into CASSGWGQGFGNEQFF.

Many counts were recorded for this clonotype. The V call is TRBV2, the J call TRBJ2-2; no clear D gene. This CDR3 is built from 16 residues. Germline lookup yields CDR1 SNHLY and CDR2 FYNNEI. With 1 base removed from V and 0 bases from J, the gap between germline ends came to 9 bases. The CDR3 DNA reads TGTGCCAGCAGTGAAGTTATCGTTCCGAACACCGGGGAGCTGTTTTTT. Residues: CASSEVIVPNTGELFF.

This clonotype appeared many times. This chain joins TRBV20-1 and TRBJ2-7; 9 nucleotides align to TRBD1. CDR1 and CDR2 (germline): DFQATT, SNEGSKA (reference sequence). The CDR3 runs to 14 residues. Losses at the gene ends were 4 bases for V and 1 base for J; bases not matched to a gene: 5. The CDR3 nucleotides are TGCAGTGCTACCCCGGACAGGGGATCCTACGAGCAGTACTTC. Translation: CSATPDRGSYEQYF.

On this clonotype: Since a much larger clone is just one base distant, this may be a read error. The V and J genes are TRBV27 and TRBJ2-4; 7 bases fit TRBD2. CDR3 size: 14 residues. The germline V gene encodes CDR1 MNHEY and CDR2 SMNVEV (reference sequence). V lost 5 bases and J lost 13; bases outside the gene matches: 14. CDR3 sequence (DNA): TGTGCCAGCAGTAGGCGGGAGCGTTACAATGAGCAGTACTTC. The encoded protein is CASSRRERYNEQYF.

In its sample, this clonotype was seen a few times. V gene TRBV2 combines with J gene TRBJ2-7; D is unclear. CDR3 length: 14 residues. V shed 8 bases and J shed 1 base, with 15 bases lying between them. In germline, CDR1 is SNHLY, CDR2 FYNNEI. The CDR3 sequence is CASAYRRVSYEQYF. Here the CDR3 DNA reads TGTGCCAGCGCCTACCGACGGGTTTCCTACGAGCAGTACTTC.

This clonotype was seen many times. V gene TRBV6-1 combines with J gene TRBJ2-5, with 11 bases fitting TRBD2. The V segment lost 6 bases and the J segment 4 bases; nucleotides outside the gene matches: 10. This CDR3 has 16 amino acids. CDR1 is MNHNS and CDR2 is SASEGT in the germline V gene. This CDR3 is CASSRTSGRRGETQYF. DNA for the CDR3: TGTGCCAGCAGCCGAACTAGCGGGAGACGGGGAGAGACCCAGTACTTC.

This chain links TRBV7-2 with TRBJ2-1; D possibly corresponds to TRBD1 (7 bases). This CDR3 region has 14 residues. V lost 7 bases and J 12 bases, leaving 22 bases between the germline ends. Germline CDR1 reads SGHTA; CDR2 reads FQGNSA. The CDR3 DNA follows: TGTGCCAGCACTACCAGGGGGAGGACGTCCGCGCAGTTCTTC. Protein sequence: CASTTRGRTSAQFF.

This sequence joins TRBV4-1 and TRBJ2-1; no definite D call. The CDR3 contains 14 residues. The germline CDR1 and CDR2 sequences are MGHRA and YSYEKL. Trimming removed 3 bases from V and 6 bases from J, with 12 bases in between. The CDR3 reads CASSQLQEANEQFF. The CDR3 bases are TGCGCCAGCAGCCAGTTACAAGAAGCCAATGAGCAGTTCTTC.

The chain carries TRBV19 and TRBJ2-4; D unclear. V lost 3 bases, J lost 3 bases, and 15 bases lay in between. Germline lookup yields CDR1 LNHDA and CDR2 SQIVND (reference sequence). The CDR3 runs to 16 residues. In DNA, the CDR3 is TGTGCCAGTAGTATCCTCGCCCAGTTTGACAAAAACATTCAGTACTTC. Translation: CASSILAQFDKNIQYF.

This clonotype was picked up one time. A junction end diverges from the germline sequence, so it may reflect a read error. The chain combines TRBV4-1 with TRBJ1-2; D is unresolved. Germline V CDR1 and CDR2: MGHRA, YSYEKL. The length of the CDR3 is 15 residues. CDR3 coding DNA: TGTGCCAGCAGCCAAGATCCGTTACCCTCACTGGGCTACACCTTC. This codes for CASSQDPLPSLGYTF.

As regards this clonotype: Mismatch with germline at one junction end may stem from a read error. The rearrangement uses TRBV18 and TRBJ1-2; TRBD1 matches 8 bases. This CDR3 is built from 15 residues. The germline V gene has CDR1 KGHSH and CDR2 LQKENI. The CDR3 DNA reads TGTGCCAGCTCATTACCGAAGCAGGGGGCCGGAGGCTGCACCTTC. It translates to CASSLPKQGAGGCTF.

Many counts were recorded for this clonotype. The V call is TRBV2, the J call TRBJ1-2; 9 bases fit TRBD1. Germline trimming cut 9 bases from V and 7 bases from J; bases unmatched to any gene: 6. CDR1 is SNHLY, CDR2 FYNNEI, per germline. The CDR3 spans 12 residues. CDR3 nucleotide sequence: TGTGCCAGAACACAGGGGGCGGGTGGCTACACCTTC. This encodes CARTQGAGGYTF.

V is TRBV20-1 and J is TRBJ1-5; 7 nucleotides line up with TRBD1. The V and J ends lost 0 bases and 9 bases, in that order; junction bases with no gene match: 8. Germline loops: CDR1 DFQATT, CDR2 SNEGSKA (reference sequence). The CDR3 loop spans 14 amino acids. The CDR3 loop reads CSARDGTVRGPQHF. The DNA of the CDR3 is TGCAGTGCTAGAGATGGGACAGTTCGTGGGCCCCAGCATTTT.

This clonotype appeared many times. The rearrangement uses TRBV20-1 and TRBJ1-2; 12 nucleotides align to TRBD1. V was clipped by 3 bases and J by 8 bases; unmatched bases: 4. Germline CDR1 DFQATT, CDR2 SNEGSKA (reference sequence). CDR3 length equals 13 residues. The CDR3 sequence is CSARGQGARGYTF. CDR3 DNA: TGCAGTGCTAGGGGACAGGGGGCGCGAGGCTACACCTTC.